This TCR beta chain was retrieved from a study of regulatory T cells in long-lasting Graves disease. This clonotype was counted ten times or more. The V gene lost 2 bases and the J gene lost 2 bases, with 9 bases spanning the gap. Germline CDR1 reads DFQATT; CDR2 reads SNEGSKA (reference sequence). CDR3 length: 13 residues. The time point is: persistent/refractory GD, antithyroid drugs over 5 years with positive TRAb. With RNA extracted from PBMCs as input, the TCR library was made. HTBI primers from iRepertoire and Arm-PCR of CDR3 regions yielded the TCR beta libraries. Per the original data handling: Roughly 65 TRBV and around 15 TRBJ segments were identified across samples. TCRdb fed the multiplex PCR reads into MiXCR, producing one record per CDR3 protein. These V and J calls derive from TCRdb rather than the authors' analysis. The table records about 400,000 distinct CDR3 sequences, roughly 20% of them present only once.

This chain links TRBV20-1 with TRBJ2-5; D might be TRBD1 (5 bases). This clonotype was sampled from a female donor with Graves disease. Material: peripheral blood mononuclear cells (PBMCs), obtained when the disease was refractory, from a patient treated with antithyroid drugs. The CDR3 DNA is TGCAGTGCTAGAAGACAGTCTCAAGAGACCCAGTACTTC. This sequence encodes CSARRQSQETQYF.